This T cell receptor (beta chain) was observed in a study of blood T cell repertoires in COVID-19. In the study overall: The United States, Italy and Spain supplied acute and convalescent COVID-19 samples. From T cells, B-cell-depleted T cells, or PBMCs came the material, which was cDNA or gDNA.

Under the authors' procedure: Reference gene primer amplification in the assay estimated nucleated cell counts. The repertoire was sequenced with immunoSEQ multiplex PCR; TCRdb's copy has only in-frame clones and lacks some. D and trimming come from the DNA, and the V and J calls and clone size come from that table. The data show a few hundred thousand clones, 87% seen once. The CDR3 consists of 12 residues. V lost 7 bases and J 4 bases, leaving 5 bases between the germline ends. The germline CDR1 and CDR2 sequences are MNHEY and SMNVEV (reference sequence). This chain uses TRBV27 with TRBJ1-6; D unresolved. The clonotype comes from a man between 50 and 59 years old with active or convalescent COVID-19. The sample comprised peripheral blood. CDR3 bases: TGTGCCAGCAAGACTTATAATTCACCCCTCCACTTT. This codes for CASKTYNSPLHF.